The clone carrying this T cell receptor (beta chain) has a handful of counts. Its antigen is as yet unknown. Included in the TCR beta cDNA libraries were unique molecular identifiers. TCRdb re-called the PCR reads through MiXCR, storing one row per CDR3 protein. The sample carries 700,000 to 900,000 distinct CDR3 sequences, roughly 50% recorded once. CDR1 is ENHRY and CDR2 is SYGVKD in the germline V gene. The CDR3 runs 11 residues. The V end lost 6 bases, the J end lost 7 bases, and 7 bases lay between the germline ends. This entry comes from a study of post-analysis software for immune sequencing data. Study-level results: Patients had higher frequencies than controls of five TRBV segments, including TRBV5-6, TRBV5-1 and TRBV20-1.

Sequencing was performed on blood. The receptor's source is a girl under 18 with multiple sclerosis. The chain has TRBV10-3 and TRBJ2-1; weak D call: TRBD2 (6 bases). The CDR3, as DNA: TGTGCCATCAGCAGCGGGAATGAGCAGTTCTTC. This translates into CAISSGNEQFF.